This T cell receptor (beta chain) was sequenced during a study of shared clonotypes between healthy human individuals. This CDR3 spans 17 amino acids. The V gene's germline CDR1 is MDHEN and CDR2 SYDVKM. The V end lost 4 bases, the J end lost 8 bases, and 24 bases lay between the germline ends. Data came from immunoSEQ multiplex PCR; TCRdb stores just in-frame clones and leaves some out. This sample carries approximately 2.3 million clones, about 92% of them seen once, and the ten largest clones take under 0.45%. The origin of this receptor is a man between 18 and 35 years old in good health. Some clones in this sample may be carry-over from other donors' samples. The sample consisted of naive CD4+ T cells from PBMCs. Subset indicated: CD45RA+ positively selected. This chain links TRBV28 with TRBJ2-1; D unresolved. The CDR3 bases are TGTGCCAGCAGTTCCCCGGGTTTAGGTCTTAGTGCCCATGAGCAGTTCTTC. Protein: CASSSPGLGLSAHEQFF.